These 25 T cell receptor beta chains originate from one sample sequenced in a study of Ad26.COV2.S vaccination and SARS-CoV-2 variants. Noted treatment: some 19 received Ad26.COV2.S at low or high dose, single or two shots; several received placebo; per-sample allocation not given. Day 63 after the first injection of vaccine or placebo was the sampling time. Using immunoSEQ multiplex PCR, the repertoire was profiled, and TCRdb retains in-frame clones only, with some absent. The sample has about 410,000 clones; 92% are singletons. Specimen: peripheral blood, collected in a trial of Ad26.COV2.S vaccine versus placebo. The receptors were sampled from a person between 18 and 59 years old who received the Ad26.COV2.S COVID-19 vaccine or a placebo.

The J gene is TRBJ2-2, the V gene TRBV27; D remains unclear. The CDR3 runs to 12 residues. Germline V gene sequence: CDR1 MNHEY, CDR2 SMNVEV (reference sequence). The V end was cut by 3 bases, the J end by 6 bases, with 5 bases between. This CDR3 reads CASSFGAGELFF. The DNA for the CDR3 is TGTGCCAGCAGTTTTGGGGCCGGGGAGCTGTTTTTT.

This clone was recorded a few times. In DNA form, the CDR3 reads TGTGCCTGGAGTGTGGGGGACTTACTCTTCTTC. It specifies CAWSVGDLLFF. The V and J genes are TRBV30 and TRBJ2-1; weak D call: TRBD2 (6 bases). Deletions cut 0 bases from V and 16 bases from J, with 13 bases between. Germline V gives CDR1 GTSNPN, CDR2 SVGIG (reference sequence). The CDR3 runs 11 residues.

This clone was recorded a few times. The CDR3 loop reads CASSHYPTGGREKLFF. In DNA form, the CDR3 reads TGCGCCAGCAGCCACTACCCGACAGGGGGTCGTGAAAAACTGTTTTTT. The chain has TRBV4-1 and TRBJ1-4; TRBD1 matches at 9 bases. CDR3 length: 16 amino acids. J was trimmed by 7 bases and V by 3 bases; bases with no gene match: 9. Germline values: CDR1 MGHRA, CDR2 YSYEKL.

The genes are TRBV5-1 and TRBJ1-5; perhaps TRBD1 as D (6 bases). The CDR3 contains 18 residues. Looked up from germline, CDR1 is SGHRS and CDR2 is YFSETQ. V was cut by 3 bases and J by 6 bases, with 25 bases left in between. The CDR3: CASSWEKGQQGWGQPQHF. The DNA of the CDR3 is TGCGCCAGCAGCTGGGAGAAAGGACAACAGGGATGGGGTCAGCCCCAGCATTTT.

This chain links TRBV20-1 with TRBJ2-7, with unresolved D. CDR1 and CDR2 (germline): DFQATT, SNEGSKA (reference sequence). The V gene lost 6 bases and the J gene lost 7 bases, with 13 bases spanning the gap. The CDR3 runs to 11 residues. CDR3 region: CSAIASGEQYF. Here the CDR3 DNA reads TGCAGTGCCATCGCGTCTGGGGAGCAGTACTTC.

This chain links TRBV29-1 with TRBJ1-2; 8 nucleotides agree with TRBD1. With V trimmed by 7 bases and J by 2 bases, 6 bases remained unmatched. Germline CDR1 is SQVTM and CDR2 is ANQGSEA. This CDR3 is 13 amino acids long. The CDR3 DNA follows: TGCAGCGCAAAACCAGGGGGCAACTATGGCTACACCTTC. Translating it yields CSAKPGGNYGYTF.

The chain is built from TRBV5-5 and TRBJ2-7; TRBD1 might be the D (6 bases). The germline CDR1 and CDR2 sequences are SGHKS and YYEKEE (reference sequence). The V end was cut by 0 bases, the J end by 3 bases, with 16 bases between. This CDR3 contains 16 residues. CDR3 nucleotides: TGTGCCAGCAGCTTGGCCGCAAGACAGGCCCGCTACGAGCAGTACTTC. Amino acid sequence: CASSLAARQARYEQYF.

With regard to this clone: Other DNA sequences in this sample translate to the same CDR3. The rearrangement uses TRBV6-5 and TRBJ1-1, with D tentatively TRBD1 (5 bases). V lost 2 bases and J 1 base, leaving 8 bases between the germline ends. This CDR3 comprises 14 residues. CDR1 and CDR2 from the germline V gene are MNHEY and SVGAGI. CDR3 sequence reads: CASSYGQGNTEAFF. CDR3 in DNA: TGTGCCAGCAGTTACGGGCAGGGGAACACTGAAGCTTTCTTT.

The J gene is TRBJ2-3, the V gene TRBV19, with a possible D match to TRBD2 (6 bases). Looked up from germline, CDR1 is LNHDA and CDR2 is SQIVND (reference sequence). This CDR3 has 15 residues. V dropped 1 base and J dropped 0 bases, with 8 bases sitting between them. CDR3: CASSIVGGSTDTQYF. CDR3 sequence (DNA): TGTGCCAGTAGTATAGTCGGGGGAAGCACAGATACGCAGTATTTT.

This clone was observed a handful of times. The chain combines TRBV4-3 with TRBJ2-3; 11 bases are a match to TRBD1. CDR3 length: 16 residues. Germline values: CDR1 LGHNA, CDR2 YSLEER. V trimming: 0 bases; J trimming: 4 bases; junction bases outside the gene matches: 3. DNA of the CDR3: TGCGCCAGCAGCCAAGATCCGGGACAGGGGGCAGATACGCAGTATTTT. It is translated as CASSQDPGQGADTQYF.

This clone was found once. V is TRBV27 and J is TRBJ1-6; D uncertain. The germline CDR1 and CDR2 sequences are MNHEY and SMNVEV (reference sequence). V dropped 2 bases and J dropped 10 bases, with 6 bases sitting between them. The CDR3 spans 12 residues. DNA of the CDR3: TGTGCCAGCAGTTTAGGCCCATCACCCCTCCACTTT. Translated, it gives CASSLGPSPLHF.

The V gene is TRBV30, the J gene TRBJ1-2; no clear D. The CDR3 totals 13 residues. Trimming took off 2 bases at V and 2 bases at J, with 9 bases between the two ends. In germline, CDR1 is GTSNPN, CDR2 SVGIG (reference sequence). Here the CDR3 reads CAWSISINYGYTF. Written as DNA, the CDR3 is TGTGCCTGGAGTATTAGTATCAACTATGGCTACACCTTC.

The genes are TRBV2 and TRBJ2-7; TRBD2 aligns across 11 bases. The CDR3 contains 15 residues. Germline CDR1 is SNHLY and CDR2 is FYNNEI. V was pared by 5 bases and J by 1 base, with 4 bases of the junction left unmatched. CDR3 region: CASSYIAGGSYEQYF. In DNA, the CDR3 is TGTGCCAGCAGTTATATAGCGGGGGGGTCCTACGAGCAGTACTTC.

The V and J genes are TRBV19 and TRBJ2-2; weak D call: TRBD2 (5 bases). CDR3 length: 15 amino acids. Germline CDR1 reads LNHDA; CDR2 reads SQIVND (reference sequence). The V and J ends lost 2 bases and 2 bases respectively, with 9 bases between them. CDR3 nucleotides: TGTGCCAGTAGTATATCGGGAATTAACACCGGGGAGCTGTTTTTT. It translates to CASSISGINTGELFF.

The CDR3 spells CASSLQQGLDEQYF. The DNA of the CDR3 is TGTGCCAGCTCACTACAACAGGGGTTAGACGAGCAGTACTTC. The chain has TRBV18 and TRBJ2-7; 7 nucleotides align to TRBD1. Trimming took 4 bases from V and 5 from J; bases not matched to a gene: 8. This CDR3 has 14 residues. The V gene's germline CDR1 is KGHSH and CDR2 LQKENI.

The chain links TRBV30 to TRBJ2-7; no definite D call. Trimming left V 4 bases short and J 2 bases short, with 15 bases between. The germline V gene has CDR1 GTSNPN and CDR2 SVGIG (reference sequence). The CDR3 covers 14 residues. CDR3 sequence reads: CAWNGAGRTYEQYF. CDR3 sequence (DNA): TGTGCCTGGAATGGTGCAGGCCGAACCTACGAGCAGTACTTC.

V gene TRBV4-1 combines with J gene TRBJ2-7, with D perhaps matching TRBD1 (5 bases). This CDR3 has 17 residues. Germline V gene data show CDR1 as MGHRA and CDR2 as YSYEKL. V was pared by 0 bases and J by 2 bases, with 17 bases between. CDR3 DNA sequence: TGCGCCAGCAGCCAAGATGGTGGCAGGGTATCACCCTACGAGCAGTACTTC. It translates to CASSQDGGRVSPYEQYF.

This rearrangement joins TRBV5-1 to TRBJ1-6; D remains ambiguous. Between the trimmed V and J ends, which lost 4 bases and 0 bases, there was a span of 11 bases. In germline, CDR1 is SGHRS, CDR2 YFSETQ. This CDR3 contains 16 residues. CDR3 amino acids: CASSPTRSSYNSPLHF. As DNA, the CDR3 is TGCGCCAGCAGCCCGACAAGAAGCTCCTATAATTCACCCCTCCACTTT.

The V call is TRBV2, the J call TRBJ2-5, with 7 bases identical to TRBD1. V gave up 7 bases and J gave up 2 bases; unmatched junction bases: 7. Germline lookup yields CDR1 SNHLY and CDR2 FYNNEI. The length of the CDR3 is 14 residues. CDR3 in DNA: TGTGCCAGCAACAGGGGAAGAGATCAAGAGACCCAGTACTTC. It translates to CASNRGRDQETQYF.

This chain uses TRBV28 with TRBJ2-2; 12 nucleotides agree with TRBD2. V gave up 4 bases and J gave up 0 bases; unmatched junction bases: 6. The germline gives CDR1 MDHEN, CDR2 SYDVKM. This CDR3 comprises 18 residues. CDR3 in amino acids: CASSSPTSGGPNTGELFF. CDR3 sequence (DNA): TGTGCCAGCAGTTCCCCGACTAGCGGGGGTCCGAACACCGGGGAGCTGTTTTTT.

The J gene is TRBJ1-5, the V gene TRBV7-8; D is uncertain. V was cut by 6 bases and J by 5 bases, with 14 bases left in between. CDR1 is SGHVS and CDR2 is FQNEAQ in the germline V gene. The CDR3 contains 14 residues. Here the CDR3 reads CASSLGPGDQPQHF. CDR3 in DNA: TGTGCCAGCAGTCTCGGGCCAGGAGATCAGCCCCAGCATTTT.

The genes are TRBV7-6 and TRBJ2-7, with 9 bases aligning to TRBD1. CDR1 and CDR2 from the germline V gene are SGHVS and FNYEAQ. Trimming took 7 bases from V and 4 from J; bases not matched to a gene: 11. This CDR3 has 15 amino acids. The chain's CDR3 is CASNRRRDRVYEQYF. Written as DNA, the CDR3 is TGTGCCAGCAACCGTAGACGGGACAGGGTGTACGAGCAGTACTTC. The full variable domain, completed using reference TRBV7-6 and TRBJ2-7, is GAGVSQSPRYKVTKRGQDVALRCDPISGHVSLYWYRQALGQGPEFLTYFNYEAQQDKSGLPNDRFSAERPEGSISTLTIQRTEQRDSAMYRCASNRRRDRVYEQYFGPGTRLTVT.

The gene calls are TRBV5-6 and TRBJ2-5, with 10 bases matching TRBD2. The germline V gene has CDR1 SGHDT and CDR2 YYEEEE. The trim removed 3 bases at V and 4 bases at J, leaving 9 bases unmatched. This CDR3 contains 16 residues. CDR3: CASSSSSGGARETQYF. The DNA for the CDR3 is TGTGCCAGCAGCTCGTCGAGCGGGGGGGCACGAGAGACCCAGTACTTC. The variable domain in full, completed from reference TRBV5-6 and TRBJ2-5, reads DAGVTQSPTHLIKTRGQQVTLRCSPKSGHDTVSWYQQALGQGPQFIFQYYEEEERQRGNFPDRFSGHQFPNYSSELNVNALLLGDSALYLCASSSSSGGARETQYFGPGTRLLVL.

The rearrangement joins TRBV10-2 to TRBJ2-5; TRBD2 is a possible D gene (6 bases). Germline V lookup: CDR1 WSHSY, CDR2 SAAADI. The CDR3 runs 16 residues. The V end was cut by 10 bases, the J end by 5 bases, with 26 bases between. Here the CDR3 DNA reads TGCGCCACCCTCGATGACTCGGGACTCCCAGGGGAGACCCAGTACTTC. Its translation is CATLDDSGLPGETQYF.

This chain joins TRBV28 and TRBJ1-1, with D tentatively TRBD1 (6 bases). The length of the CDR3 is 14 residues. V was clipped by 7 bases and J by 5 bases, with 17 bases between them. Per the germline V gene, CDR1 is MDHEN and CDR2 is SYDVKM. The DNA for the CDR3 is TGTGCCAGCACCTTATCAGGGGTATGGACTGAAGCTTTCTTT. Protein sequence: CASTLSGVWTEAFF.